These T cell receptor beta chains were read from a single sample in a study of cytomegalovirus exposure and HLA in healthy donors. Generated by immunoSEQ multiplex PCR, the TCRdb table keeps only in-frame clones and is missing some. The sample records more than 110,000 clones, approximately 71% being singletons. The source material was PBMCs. These receptors were collected from a woman in her 50s in good health and CMV-seronegative. Both conserved end residues are part of each CDR3. Fields, in order: D gene, clone size, J gene, V gene, CDR3 DNA, CDR3 protein. D genes are given only for firm matches. Size values are once, few and many counts, or a class for expanded clones, and some rows have none.

>NA|NA|TRBJ1-2|TRBV27
TGTGCCAGCAGTTTTGTAAGGGGTGTTTCCAACTATGGCTACACCTTC
CASSFVRGVSNYGYTF
>NA|NA|TRBJ2-3|TRBV27
TGTGCCAGCAGTTTACGGGGCACAGATACGCAGTATTTT
CASSLRGTDTQYF
>NA|NA|TRBJ1-6|TRBV10-2
TGCGCCAGCAGTGATACGAGCTCCTATAATTCACCCCTCCACTTT
CASSDTSSYNSPLHF
>TRBD1|NA|TRBJ1-2|TRBV9
TGTGCCAGCAGCCCCCGGACAGGCCCTAACTATGGCTACACCTTC
CASSPRTGPNYGYTF
>NA|once|TRBJ2-7|TRBV5-1
TGCGCCAGCAGCTCGCAGGGGATCTCCTACGAGCAGTACTTC
CASSSQGISYEQYF
>TRBD1|NA|TRBJ1-2|TRBV6-5
TGTGCCAGCAGTTACGGACAGGGGGCTGGCTACACCTTC
CASSYGQGAGYTF
>TRBD1|NA|TRBJ1-2|TRBV28
TGTGCCAGCAGTTCCGGACAGGGGGCAGGCTATGGCTACACCTTC
CASSSGQGAGYGYTF
>NA|NA|TRBJ1-6|TRBV7-2
TGTGCCAGCAGCTCCTCTCGAGGGGGGGGAGGGTCACCCCTCCACTTT
CASSSSRGGGGSPLHF
>NA|NA|TRBJ2-3|TRBV10-3
TGTGCCATCAGTGAGATAGATACTAGCACAGATACGCAGTATTTT
CAISEIDTSTDTQYF
>TRBD1|NA|TRBJ1-3|TRBV27
TGTGCCAGCAGGTCCAGGGGGAGGCGTGGAAACACCATATATTTT
CASRSRGRRGNTIYF
>NA|NA|TRBJ2-5|TRBV11-2
TGTGCCAGCAGCTTTAGTGAGACCCAGTACTTC
CASSFSETQYF
>TRBD2|NA|TRBJ2-2|TRBV6-4
TGTGCCAGCAGCCCTGAGGGACTAGCGGGGATCGGGGAGCTGTTTTTT
CASSPEGLAGIGELFF
>NA|NA|TRBJ2-1|TRBV20-1
TGCAGTGCGTTCCTAATTCATGAGCAGTTCTTC
CSAFLIHEQFF
>TRBD2|NA|TRBJ2-7|TRBV6-5
TGTGCCAGTACGCCTAGCGGGGCATCGTACGAGCAGTACTTC
CASTPSGASYEQYF
>NA|NA|TRBJ1-1|TRBV2
TGTGCCAGCAGCCCCGTTATGGGGCCGGGCACTGAAGCTTTCTTT
CASSPVMGPGTEAFF
>TRBD2|NA|TRBJ2-7|TRBV11-1
TGTGCCAGCAGCCCAGGGAGGGGCGCCGGCTACGAGCAGTACTTC
CASSPGRGAGYEQYF
>NA|NA|TRBJ1-2|TRBV13
TGTGCCAGCAGCTTAGACCGGAGCCCTTATGGCTACACCTTC
CASSLDRSPYGYTF
>NA|NA|TRBJ1-1|TRBV29-1
TGCAGCGTTGACGCGTATAACACTGAAGCTTTCTTT
CSVDAYNTEAFF
>NA|NA|TRBJ2-3|TRBV9
TGTGCCAGCAGCGTAGCAACAGGGTGGGCAGATACGCAGTATTTT
CASSVATGWADTQYF
>NA|NA|TRBJ2-1|TRBV10-1
TGCGCCAGCGGGGTAGGGGACAATGAGCAGTTCTTC
CASGVGDNEQFF
>TRBD1|NA|TRBJ1-5|TRBV6-6
TGTGCCAGCAGAACGGTGGGACAGAATCAGCCCCAGCATTTT
CASRTVGQNQPQHF
>NA|NA|TRBJ2-1|TRBV21-1
TGTGCCAGCAGCAAAGGTGACAGAAGCTCCTACAATGAGCAGTTCTTC
CASSKGDRSSYNEQFF